The next 10 T cell receptor beta chains were all read from a single sample in a study of kidney transplant recipient with SARS-CoV-2 infection. From the reads, TCRdb called clonotypes with MiXCR, one entry per CDR3 protein. In the table there are roughly 250,000 distinct CDR3 sequences, under 30% of which are singletons. Sequencing used a blood sample, obtained at baseline and between days 110 and 120 from a kidney transplant recipient. The receptor set was obtained from a male patient in his thirties who had COVID-19 and was a kidney transplant recipient. The graft donor may be the source of some T cells.

Details on this clonotype: This may be a read error, as it is one base from a much larger clone. This rearrangement joins TRBV14 to TRBJ1-4; no clear D. Germline CDR1 reads SGHDN; CDR2 reads FVKESK. The CDR3 loop spans 13 amino acids. CDR3 sequence (DNA): TGTACCAGCAGCCAACTTACGAATGAAAAACTGTTTTTT. As protein: CTSSQLTNEKLFF.

A note on this clonotype: This clone may be a read error of a much larger clone one base away. In this CDR3 the conserved last residue, phenylalanine or tryptophan, is missing, so a read error is likely. The chain's CDR3 is CAVLRDPYNEQFL. CDR3 nucleotides: TGTGCCGTCCTCCGGGATCCCTACAATGAGCAGTTCCTC. The rearrangement joins TRBV28 to TRBJ2-1; weak D call: TRBD2 (5 bases). Germline V gives CDR1 MDHEN, CDR2 SYDVKM. This CDR3 is 13 amino acids long. Trimming removed 11 bases from V and 2 bases from J, with 13 bases in between.

This clonotype was recorded many times. The chain has TRBV5-6 and TRBJ1-5; 7 positions match TRBD1. The CDR3 loop spans 17 amino acids. CDR1 SGHDT and CDR2 YYEEEE come from the germline V gene. The V and J ends lost 4 bases and 0 bases, in that order; junction bases with no gene match: 10. The CDR3: CASSKMSGQISNQPQHF. CDR3 nucleotides: TGTGCCAGCAGCAAAATGTCGGGACAGATTAGCAATCAGCCCCAGCATTTT.

As concerns this clonotype: Relative to the germline gene, one junction end is altered; a read error may explain this. The rearrangement links TRBV12-3 or TRBV12-4 to TRBJ2-3; D is unclear. The CDR3 consists of 11 residues. The DNA for the CDR3 is TGTGTCAGCAGTTCCACAGATACGCAGTATTTT. It is translated as CVSSSTDTQYF.

Note on this clonotype: Being one base from a much bigger clone, this may be a read error. The gene calls are TRBV7-4 and TRBJ1-2; D not resolved. Between the trimmed V and J ends, which lost 2 bases and 4 bases, there was a span of 20 bases. Germline V gene data show CDR1 as SGHVT and CDR2 as SQSDAQ. The CDR3 is made up of 17 amino acids. The DNA of the CDR3 is TGTGCCAGCAGCTTATCTCTTTCAGCTCGAAAGGCCTATGGCTACACCTTC. Translating gives CASSLSLSARKAYGYTF.

Points on this clonotype: This sequence may be a read error, since a much larger clone differs from it by one base. The chain is built from TRBV3-1 and TRBJ2-5; D call uncertain. The CDR3 consists of 17 residues. CDR1 and CDR2 from the germline V gene are LGHDT and YNNKEL (reference sequence). The DNA of the CDR3 is TGTGCCGGCAGCGAGGAGCTTCCCATTTCTTTCTCTGAGACCCAGTACTTC. Amino acid sequence: CAGSEELPISFSETQYF.

This clonotype was counted many times. The chain combines TRBV3-1 with TRBJ2-5; no definite D call. With 3 bases removed from V and 5 bases from J, the gap between germline ends came to 22 bases. The CDR3 length is 17 residues. From germline, CDR1 is LGHDT and CDR2 YNNKEL (reference sequence). CDR3 sequence reads: CASSHICPISFSETQYF. As DNA, the CDR3 is TGTGCCAGCAGCCATATCTGTCCCATTTCTTTCTCTGAGACCCAGTACTTC.

This clonotype was seen many times. The chain is built from TRBV5-4 and TRBJ1-2; no reliable D call. The CDR3 has 16 residues. Germline assignment: CDR1 SGHNT and CDR2 YYREEE (reference sequence). Trimming shortened V by 7 bases and J by 4 bases, and 23 bases separated the two germline ends. The CDR3 sequence is CASGRVVPGKTYGYTF. CDR3 bases: TGTGCCAGCGGTCGTGTCGTACCAGGAAAGACCTATGGCTACACCTTC.

This clonotype was seen at least ten times. V gene TRBV3-1 combines with J gene TRBJ1-1; D not certain. This CDR3 is 17 amino acids long. V lost 5 bases and J 4 bases, leaving 23 bases between the germline ends. Germline CDR1 LGHDT, CDR2 YNNKEL (reference sequence). CDR3 protein: CASSLAFPISIRTEAFF. The CDR3 DNA reads TGTGCCAGCAGCTTAGCTTTTCCCATTTCAATTCGCACTGAAGCTTTCTTT. Filled out from reference TRBV3-1 and TRBJ1-1, the complete variable domain reads DTAVSQTPKYLVTQMGNDKSIKCEQNLGHDTMYWYKQDSKKFLKIMFSYNNKELIINETVPNRFSPKSPDKAHLNLHINSLELGDSAVYFCASSLAFPISIRTEAFFGQGTRLTVV.

This clonotype was seen at least ten times. The chain uses TRBV12-5 and TRBJ2-7; possibly TRBD1 or TRBD2 for D (5 bases each). CDR1 and CDR2 (germline): LGHNT, FRNRAP. The CDR3 runs to 14 residues. V was shortened by 1 base and J by 3 bases, with 10 bases between the two germline ends. CDR3 DNA sequence: TGTGCTAGTGGTTTGGGGGGGTCCATCTACGAGCAGTACTTC. The encoded protein is CASGLGGSIYEQYF. Full variable domain (remainder filled in from reference TRBV12-5 and TRBJ2-7): DARVTQTPRHKVTEMGQEVTMRCQPILGHNTVFWYRQTMMQGLELLAYFRNRAPLDDSGMPKDRFSAEMPDATLATLKIQPSEPRDSAVYFCASGLGGSIYEQYFGPGTRLTVT.